This T cell receptor (beta chain) originates from a study of siplizumab effects on memory and regulatory T cells. With regard to this clone: What it binds is not known.

Each sample contributed about 10^5 TCR templates to the assay. Profiled with immunoSEQ multiplex PCR; TCRdb holds only in-frame clones, not every one. Here the sample spans fewer than 30,000 clones, roughly 88% being singletons. After removal of 4 bases from V and 2 bases from J, the junction contained 5 bases not matched to a gene. Per germline, CDR1 SGHRS and CDR2 YFSETQ. CDR3 length equals 14 residues. Study results and limitations: Apparently more diverse than memory cells, naive T cells also seemed major alloresponse contributors. On average, under 75% of mappable alloreactive CD4+ clones were Treg-derived under siplizumab, against about 25% in controls. Siplizumab significantly reduced alloreactive sequences traceable to unstimulated CD4+ memory cells.

The TCR comes from a human donor in good health. The V and J genes are TRBV5-1 and TRBJ2-5; 7 nucleotides line up with TRBD1. The sequenced sample was memory CD4+ T cells sorted from blood. The CDR3 here is CASSATGFQETQYF. Written as DNA, the CDR3 is TGCGCCAGCAGCGCGACAGGGTTTCAAGAGACCCAGTACTTC.